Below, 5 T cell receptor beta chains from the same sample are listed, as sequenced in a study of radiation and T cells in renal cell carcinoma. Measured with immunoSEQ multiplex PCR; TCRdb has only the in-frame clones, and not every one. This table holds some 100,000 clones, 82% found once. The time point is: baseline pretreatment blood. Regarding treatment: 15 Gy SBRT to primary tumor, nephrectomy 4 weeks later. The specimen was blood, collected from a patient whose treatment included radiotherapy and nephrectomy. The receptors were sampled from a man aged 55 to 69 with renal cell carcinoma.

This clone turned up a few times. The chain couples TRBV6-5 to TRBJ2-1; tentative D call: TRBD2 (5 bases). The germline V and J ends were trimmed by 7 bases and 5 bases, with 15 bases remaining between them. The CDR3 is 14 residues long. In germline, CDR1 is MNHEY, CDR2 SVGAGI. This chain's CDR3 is CASKASLGNNEQFF. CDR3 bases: TGTGCCAGCAAGGCTAGCCTGGGGAACAATGAGCAGTTCTTC.

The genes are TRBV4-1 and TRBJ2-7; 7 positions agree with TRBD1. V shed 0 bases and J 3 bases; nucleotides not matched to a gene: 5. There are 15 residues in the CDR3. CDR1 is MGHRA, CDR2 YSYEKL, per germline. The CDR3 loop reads CASSQETGSLYEQYF. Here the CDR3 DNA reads TGCGCCAGCAGCCAAGAGACAGGGAGTCTCTACGAGCAGTACTTC.

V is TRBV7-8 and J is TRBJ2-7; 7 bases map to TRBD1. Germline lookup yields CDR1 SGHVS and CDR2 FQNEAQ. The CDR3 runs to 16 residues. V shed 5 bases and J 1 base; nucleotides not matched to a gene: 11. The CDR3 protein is CASSRETGSSSYEQYF. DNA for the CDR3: TGTGCCAGCAGCAGAGAGACAGGGTCCTCTTCCTACGAGCAGTACTTC.

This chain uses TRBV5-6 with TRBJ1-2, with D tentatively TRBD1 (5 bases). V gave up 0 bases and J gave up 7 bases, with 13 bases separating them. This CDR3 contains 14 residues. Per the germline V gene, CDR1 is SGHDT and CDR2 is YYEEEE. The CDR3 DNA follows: TGTGCCAGCAGCTTGGATTTGGGGCAAGGTGGCTACACCTTC. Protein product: CASSLDLGQGGYTF.

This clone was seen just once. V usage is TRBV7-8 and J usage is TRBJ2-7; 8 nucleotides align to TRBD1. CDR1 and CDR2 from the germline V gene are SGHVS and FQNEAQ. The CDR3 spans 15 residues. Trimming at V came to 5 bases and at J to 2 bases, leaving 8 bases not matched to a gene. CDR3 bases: TGTGCCAGCAGCAAGGGACAGGAGGTGGCCTACGAGCAGTACTTC. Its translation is CASSKGQEVAYEQYF.